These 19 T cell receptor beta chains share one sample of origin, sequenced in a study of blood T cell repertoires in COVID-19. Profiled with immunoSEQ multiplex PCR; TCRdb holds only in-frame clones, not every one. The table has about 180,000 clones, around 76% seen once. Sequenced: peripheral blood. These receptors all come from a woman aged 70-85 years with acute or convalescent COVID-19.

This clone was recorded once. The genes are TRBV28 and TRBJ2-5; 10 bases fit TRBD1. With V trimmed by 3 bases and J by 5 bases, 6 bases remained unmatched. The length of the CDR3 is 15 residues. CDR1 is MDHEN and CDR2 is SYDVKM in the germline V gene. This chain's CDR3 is CASSFQTGGGETQYF. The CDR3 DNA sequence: TGTGCCAGCAGTTTCCAGACAGGGGGCGGCGAGACCCAGTACTTC.

CDR3: CASSQVRPGYNSPLHF. CDR3 bases: TGCGCCAGCAGCCAAGTCAGGCCTGGGTATAATTCACCCCTCCACTTT. This chain links TRBV4-1 with TRBJ1-6; D remains ambiguous. Germline CDR1 reads MGHRA; CDR2 reads YSYEKL. The V and J ends lost 1 base and 4 bases respectively, with 11 bases between them. The CDR3 extends over 16 amino acids.

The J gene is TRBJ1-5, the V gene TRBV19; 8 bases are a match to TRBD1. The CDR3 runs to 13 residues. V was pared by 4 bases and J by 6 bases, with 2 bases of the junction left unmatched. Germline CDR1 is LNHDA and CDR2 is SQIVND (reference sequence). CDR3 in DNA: TGTGCCAGTAGTACGACAGGGGCTCAGCCCCAGCATTTT. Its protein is CASSTTGAQPQHF.

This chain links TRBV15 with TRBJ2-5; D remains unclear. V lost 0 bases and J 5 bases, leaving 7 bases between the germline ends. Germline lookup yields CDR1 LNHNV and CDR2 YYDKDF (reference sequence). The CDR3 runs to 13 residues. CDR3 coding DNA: TGTGCCACCAGCAGAGAGTTGCGGGAGACCCAGTACTTC. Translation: CATSRELRETQYF.

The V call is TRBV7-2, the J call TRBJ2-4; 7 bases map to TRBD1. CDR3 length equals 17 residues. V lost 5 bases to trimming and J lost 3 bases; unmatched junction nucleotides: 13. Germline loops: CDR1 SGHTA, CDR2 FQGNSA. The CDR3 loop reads CASSLQTGPDGKNIQYF. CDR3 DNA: TGTGCCAGCAGCCTACAGACAGGGCCCGATGGCAAAAACATTCAGTACTTC. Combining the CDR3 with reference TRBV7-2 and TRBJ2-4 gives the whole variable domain GAGVSQSPSNKVTEKGKDVELRCDPISGHTALYWYRQSLGQGLEFLIYFQGNSAPDKSGLPSDRFSAERTGGSVSTLTIQRTQQEDSAVYLCASSLQTGPDGKNIQYFGAGTRLSVL.

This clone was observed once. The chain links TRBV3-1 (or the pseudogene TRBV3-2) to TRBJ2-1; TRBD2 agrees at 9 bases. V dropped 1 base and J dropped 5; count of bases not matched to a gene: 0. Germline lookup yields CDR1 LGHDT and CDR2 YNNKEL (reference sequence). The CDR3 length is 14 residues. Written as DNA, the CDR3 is TGTGCCAGCAGCCAAGGACTAGCGGACAATGAGCAGTTCTTC. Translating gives CASSQGLADNEQFF.

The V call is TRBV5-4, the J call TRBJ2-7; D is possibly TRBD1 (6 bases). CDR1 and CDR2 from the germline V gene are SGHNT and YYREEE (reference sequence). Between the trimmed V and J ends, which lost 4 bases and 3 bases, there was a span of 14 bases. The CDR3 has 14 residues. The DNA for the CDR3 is TGTGCCAGCAGCCCCCGGGACACACTCTACGAGCAGTACTTC. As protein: CASSPRDTLYEQYF.

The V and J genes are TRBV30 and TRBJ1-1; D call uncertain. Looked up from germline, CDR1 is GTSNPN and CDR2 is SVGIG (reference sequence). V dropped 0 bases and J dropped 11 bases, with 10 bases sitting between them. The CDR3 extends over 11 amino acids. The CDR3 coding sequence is TGTGCCTGGAGTGTGCGGCAAAAGGCTTTCTTT. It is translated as CAWSVRQKAFF.

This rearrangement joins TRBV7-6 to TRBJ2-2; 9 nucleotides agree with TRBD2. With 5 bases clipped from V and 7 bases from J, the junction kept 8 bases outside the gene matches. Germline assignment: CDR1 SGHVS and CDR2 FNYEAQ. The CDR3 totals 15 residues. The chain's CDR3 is CASSPWTSEGGELFF. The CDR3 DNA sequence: TGTGCCAGCAGCCCGTGGACTAGCGAGGGCGGGGAGCTGTTTTTT. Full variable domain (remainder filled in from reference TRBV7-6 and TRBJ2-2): GAGVSQSPRYKVTKRGQDVALRCDPISGHVSLYWYRQALGQGPEFLTYFNYEAQQDKSGLPNDRFSAERPEGSISTLTIQRTEQRDSAMYRCASSPWTSEGGELFFGEGSRLTVL.

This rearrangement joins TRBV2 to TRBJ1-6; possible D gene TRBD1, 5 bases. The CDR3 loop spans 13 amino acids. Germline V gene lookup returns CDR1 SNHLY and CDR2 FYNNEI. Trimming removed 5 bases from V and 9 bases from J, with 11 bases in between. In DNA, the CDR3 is TGTGCCAGCAGTTATGGGACTTCTTCACCCCTCCACTTT. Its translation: CASSYGTSSPLHF.

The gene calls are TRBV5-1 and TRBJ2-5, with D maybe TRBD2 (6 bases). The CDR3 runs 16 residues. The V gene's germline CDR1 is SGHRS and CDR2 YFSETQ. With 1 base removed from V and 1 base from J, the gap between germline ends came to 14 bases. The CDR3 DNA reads TGCGCCAGCAGCTTGACCCAACGGGGGAGCCAAGAGACCCAGTACTTC. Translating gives CASSLTQRGSQETQYF.

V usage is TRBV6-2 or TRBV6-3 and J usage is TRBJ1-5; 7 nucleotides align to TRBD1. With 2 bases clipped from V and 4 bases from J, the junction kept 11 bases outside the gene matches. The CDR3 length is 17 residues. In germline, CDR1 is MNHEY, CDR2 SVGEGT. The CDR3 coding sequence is TGTGCCAGCAGTTACAGAGCTTCCGGGACAGAAAATCAGCCCCAGCATTTT. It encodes CASSYRASGTENQPQHF.

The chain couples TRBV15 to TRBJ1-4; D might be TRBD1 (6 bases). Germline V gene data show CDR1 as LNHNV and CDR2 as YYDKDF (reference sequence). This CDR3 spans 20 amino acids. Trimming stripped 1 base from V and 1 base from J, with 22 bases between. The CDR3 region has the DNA TGTGCCACCAGCAGAGTCCCCCTTGCGGGGGCCGTCGTAACTAATGAAAAACTGTTTTTT. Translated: CATSRVPLAGAVVTNEKLFF.

DNA for the CDR3: TGTGCCAGCAGCCAAACAGGGTGCAATCAGCCCCAGCATTTT. Translating it yields CASSQTGCNQPQHF. The chain employs TRBV3-1 (or the pseudogene TRBV3-2) and TRBJ1-5, with a weak D call TRBD1 (6 bases). CDR1 is LGHDT and CDR2 is YNNKEL in the germline V gene (reference sequence). Trimming pared 2 bases from V and 2 bases from J, leaving 7 bases between. This CDR3 is 14 amino acids long.

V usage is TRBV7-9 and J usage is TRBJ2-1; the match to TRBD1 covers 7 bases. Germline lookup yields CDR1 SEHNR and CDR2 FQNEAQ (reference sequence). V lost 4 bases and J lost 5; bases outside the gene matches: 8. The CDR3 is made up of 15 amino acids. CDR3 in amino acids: CASSSTGVQDNEQFF. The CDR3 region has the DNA TGTGCCAGCAGCTCAACAGGGGTCCAGGACAATGAGCAGTTCTTC.

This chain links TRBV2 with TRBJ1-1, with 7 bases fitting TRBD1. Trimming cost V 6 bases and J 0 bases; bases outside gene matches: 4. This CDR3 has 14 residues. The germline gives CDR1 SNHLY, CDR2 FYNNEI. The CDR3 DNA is TGTGCCAGCAGGAGACAGGGTTTGAACACTGAAGCTTTCTTT. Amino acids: CASRRQGLNTEAFF.

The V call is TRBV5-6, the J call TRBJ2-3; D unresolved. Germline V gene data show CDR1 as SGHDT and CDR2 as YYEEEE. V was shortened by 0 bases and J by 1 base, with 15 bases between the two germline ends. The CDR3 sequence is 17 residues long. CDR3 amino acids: CASSLGSQALGTDTQYF. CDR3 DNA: TGTGCCAGCAGCTTGGGTTCGCAGGCGCTCGGCACAGATACGCAGTATTTT.

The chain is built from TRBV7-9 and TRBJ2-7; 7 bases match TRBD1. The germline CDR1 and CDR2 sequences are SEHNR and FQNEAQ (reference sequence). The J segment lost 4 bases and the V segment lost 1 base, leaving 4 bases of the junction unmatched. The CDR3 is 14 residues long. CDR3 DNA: TGTGCCAGCAGCTTAGGGGGGACAGTTTACGAGCAGTACTTC. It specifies CASSLGGTVYEQYF.

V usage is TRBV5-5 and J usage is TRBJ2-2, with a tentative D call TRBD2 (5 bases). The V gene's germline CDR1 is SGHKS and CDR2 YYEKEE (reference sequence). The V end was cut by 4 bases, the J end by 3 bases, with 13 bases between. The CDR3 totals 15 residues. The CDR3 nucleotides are TGTGCCAGCAGCCCAGCGCGGGCCTACACCGGGGAGCTGTTTTTT. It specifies CASSPARAYTGELFF. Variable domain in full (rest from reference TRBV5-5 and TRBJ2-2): DAGVTQSPTHLIKTRGQQVTLRCSPISGHKSVSWYQQVLGQGPQFIFQYYEKEERGRGNFPDRFSARQFPNYSSELNVNALLLGDSALYLCASSPARAYTGELFFGEGSRLTVL.